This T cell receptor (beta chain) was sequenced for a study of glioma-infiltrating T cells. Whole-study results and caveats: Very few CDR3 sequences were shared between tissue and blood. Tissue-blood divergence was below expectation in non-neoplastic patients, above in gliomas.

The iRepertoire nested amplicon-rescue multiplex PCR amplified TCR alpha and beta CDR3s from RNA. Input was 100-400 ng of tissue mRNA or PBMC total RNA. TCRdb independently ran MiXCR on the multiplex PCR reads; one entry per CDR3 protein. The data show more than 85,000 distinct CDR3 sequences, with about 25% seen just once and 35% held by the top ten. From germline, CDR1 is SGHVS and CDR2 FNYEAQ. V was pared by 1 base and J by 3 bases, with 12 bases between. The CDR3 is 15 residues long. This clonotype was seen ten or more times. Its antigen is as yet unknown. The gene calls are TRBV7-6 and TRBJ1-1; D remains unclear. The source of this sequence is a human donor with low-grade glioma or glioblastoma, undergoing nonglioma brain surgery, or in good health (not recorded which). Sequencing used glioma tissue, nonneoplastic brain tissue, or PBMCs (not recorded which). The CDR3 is CASSLVSEVYTEAFF. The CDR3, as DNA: TGTGCCAGCAGCTTAGTGTCAGAGGTTTACACTGAAGCTTTCTTT.